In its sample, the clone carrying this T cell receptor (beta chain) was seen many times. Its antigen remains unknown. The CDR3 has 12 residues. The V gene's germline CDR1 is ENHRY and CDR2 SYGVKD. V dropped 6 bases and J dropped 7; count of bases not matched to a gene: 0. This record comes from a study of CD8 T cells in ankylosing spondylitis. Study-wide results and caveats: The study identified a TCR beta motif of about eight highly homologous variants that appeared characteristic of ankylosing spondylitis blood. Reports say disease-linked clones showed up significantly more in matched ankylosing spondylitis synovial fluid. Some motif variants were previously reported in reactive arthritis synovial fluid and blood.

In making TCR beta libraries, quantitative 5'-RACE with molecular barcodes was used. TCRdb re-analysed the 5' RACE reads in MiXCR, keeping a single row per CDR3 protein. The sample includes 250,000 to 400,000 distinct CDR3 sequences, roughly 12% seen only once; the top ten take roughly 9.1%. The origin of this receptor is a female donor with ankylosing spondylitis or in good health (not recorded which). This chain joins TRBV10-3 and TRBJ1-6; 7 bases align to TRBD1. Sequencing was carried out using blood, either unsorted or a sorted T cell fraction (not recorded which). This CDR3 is CAIRQGNSPLHF. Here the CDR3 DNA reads TGTGCCATCAGACAGGGGAATTCACCCCTCCACTTT.